These 27 T cell receptor beta chains were sequenced from one sample in a study of siplizumab effects on memory and regulatory T cells. The method was immunoSEQ multiplex PCR; TCRdb's version includes in-frame clones alone and lacks a portion of them. The top ten clones hold roughly 0.031% of a sample with about 91,000 clones, approximately 96% of them seen once. Sequencing was carried out using naive CD4+ T cells sorted from blood. Receptor source: a human donor in good health.

This chain uses TRBV30 with TRBJ2-5, with 9 bases lining up with TRBD2. After removal of 7 bases from V and 6 bases from J, the junction contained 3 bases not matched to a gene. The CDR3 loop spans 11 amino acids. Germline CDR1 GTSNPN, CDR2 SVGIG (reference sequence). The CDR3 loop is CAYAGGQTQYF. The CDR3 DNA reads TGTGCCTACGCGGGGGGGCAGACCCAGTACTTC.

The chain has TRBV15 and TRBJ2-7; TRBD2 might be the D (5 bases). This CDR3 spans 13 amino acids. Trimming took off 1 base at V and 6 bases at J, with 10 bases between the two ends. CDR1 is LNHNV, CDR2 YYDKDF, per germline (reference sequence). CDR3 coding DNA: TGTGCCACCAGCAGAGTTTTAGGAGGCGAGCAGTACTTC. Protein product: CATSRVLGGEQYF.

The chain has TRBV9 and TRBJ2-3; D not certain. Trimming removed 3 bases from V and 0 bases from J, with 8 bases in between. This CDR3 comprises 14 residues. The germline CDR1 and CDR2 sequences are SGDLS and YYNGEE. The CDR3 sequence: CASSADASTDTQYF. The CDR3 DNA follows: TGTGCCAGCAGCGCTGACGCGAGCACAGATACGCAGTATTTT.

The CDR3 sequence is CASSQGDTMGNTIYF. Written as DNA, the CDR3 is TGTGCCAGCAGCCAAGGAGACACAATGGGAAACACCATATATTTT. The rearrangement links TRBV4-2 to TRBJ1-3; D is undetermined. With 1 base removed from V and 4 bases from J, the gap between germline ends came to 11 bases. From germline, CDR1 is LGHNA and CDR2 YNFKEQ. The CDR3 length is 15 residues.

V gene TRBV4-2 combines with J gene TRBJ1-3; D might be TRBD1 (5 bases). The ends were cut back, 0 bases at V and 4 bases at J, with 13 bases in the middle. This CDR3 contains 16 residues. Germline CDR1 and CDR2: LGHNA and YNFKEQ. Here the CDR3 reads CASSQEGERGGNTIYF. The DNA of the CDR3 is TGTGCCAGCAGCCAAGAAGGGGAGCGGGGGGGAAACACCATATATTTT.

The chain is built from TRBV2 and TRBJ1-2; D not resolved. The CDR3 contains 10 residues. Germline V gene lookup returns CDR1 SNHLY and CDR2 FYNNEI. V lost 8 bases to trimming and J lost 8 bases, with 9 bases between them. The CDR3 protein is CASGSGGYTF. The CDR3, as DNA: TGTGCCAGCGGATCGGGAGGCTACACCTTC.

The gene calls are TRBV7-2 and TRBJ2-7, with D possibly TRBD1 on 6 matching bases. Trimming cost V 3 bases and J 3 bases, with 15 bases left between them. Germline V lookup: CDR1 SGHTA, CDR2 FQGNSA. This CDR3 region has 15 residues. The CDR3 DNA reads as TGTGCCAGCAGCTTGGGTGACAGGTTGGTCTACGAGCAGTACTTC. It codes for CASSLGDRLVYEQYF.

The chain is built from TRBV2 and TRBJ2-7; TRBD2 matches 11 bases. CDR1 and CDR2 (germline): SNHLY, FYNNEI. The CDR3 contains 18 residues. The V segment lost 2 bases and the J segment 0 bases; nucleotides outside the gene matches: 9. The CDR3 DNA reads TGTGCCAGCAGTGAATTGCTAGCGGGGGGCCTAAGCTCCTACGAGCAGTACTTC. Protein sequence: CASSELLAGGLSSYEQYF.

This rearrangement joins TRBV11-1 to TRBJ2-3; D might be TRBD2 (7 bases). This CDR3 contains 15 residues. Germline CDR1 and CDR2: SGHAT and FQDESV (reference sequence). The germline V and J ends were trimmed by 3 bases and 1 base, with 11 bases remaining between them. CDR3 protein: CASSFEGGRTDTQYF. For the CDR3, the DNA is TGTGCCAGCAGCTTTGAGGGGGGGCGCACAGATACGCAGTATTTT.

The chain uses TRBV7-2 and TRBJ1-6, with TRBD1 identical over 7 bases. Germline CDR1 reads SGHTA; CDR2 reads FQGNSA. The CDR3 loop spans 13 amino acids. V shed 5 bases, J shed 9 bases, and the junction held 4 bases outside the gene matches. CDR3: CASSANRGSPLHF. The CDR3 nucleotides are TGTGCCAGCAGCGCCAACAGGGGTTCACCCCTCCACTTT. Based on the CDR3 plus reference TRBV7-2 and TRBJ1-6, the full variable domain is GAGVSQSPSNKVTEKGKDVELRCDPISGHTALYWYRQSLGQGLEFLIYFQGNSAPDKSGLPSDRFSAERTGGSVSTLTIQRTQQEDSAVYLCASSANRGSPLHFGNGTRLTVT.

The J gene is TRBJ2-7, the V gene TRBV7-3, with no clear D. The germline V gene encodes CDR1 SGHTA and CDR2 FQGTGA. The V end was cut by 2 bases, the J end by 3 bases, with 8 bases between. The CDR3 has 13 residues. CDR3: CASSLWQNYEQYF. In DNA form, the CDR3 reads TGTGCCAGCAGCTTATGGCAGAACTACGAGCAGTACTTC.

J is TRBJ1-3 and V is TRBV7-2; D is undetermined. The CDR3 consists of 14 residues. The germline gives CDR1 SGHTA, CDR2 FQGNSA. Trimming removed 4 bases at V and 0 bases at J, with 7 bases between. The CDR3: CASSYRNSGNTIYF. CDR3 DNA: TGTGCCAGCAGCTACAGAAACTCTGGAAACACCATATATTTT.

This clone was recorded once. The chain recombines TRBV7-9 with TRBJ2-2; D unclear. The ends were cut back, 6 bases at V and 7 bases at J, with 15 bases in the middle. This CDR3 is 14 amino acids long. CDR1 SEHNR and CDR2 FQNEAQ come from the germline V gene (reference sequence). CDR3 DNA sequence: TGTGCCAGCAGTCCTGACCCCCTTGGCGGGGAGCTGTTTTTT. Translating it yields CASSPDPLGGELFF.

The rearrangement links TRBV7-7 to TRBJ2-1, with D possibly TRBD2 on 6 matching bases. The CDR3 extends over 16 amino acids. Trimming cost V 1 base and J 1 base, with 11 bases left between them. Germline assignment: CDR1 SSHAT and CDR2 FNYEAQ (reference sequence). CDR3 sequence: CASSLGGLRSYNEQFF. CDR3 nucleotide sequence: TGTGCCAGCAGCTTAGGAGGACTAAGGTCCTACAATGAGCAGTTCTTC. The full variable domain, rest sourced from reference TRBV7-7 and TRBJ2-1, is GAGVSQSPRYKVTKRGQDVTLRCDPISSHATLYWYQQALGQGPEFLTYFNYEAQPDKSGLPSDRFSAERPEGSISTLTIQRTEQRDSAMYRCASSLGGLRSYNEQFFGPGTRLTVL.

The sample holds one count of this clone. V usage is TRBV6-5 and J usage is TRBJ2-7, with D possibly being TRBD1 (5 bases). V was shortened by 8 bases and J by 0 bases, with 5 bases between the two germline ends. CDR1 and CDR2 from the germline V gene are MNHEY and SVGAGI. The CDR3 is made up of 11 amino acids. The CDR3 is CASQGSYEQYF. The CDR3 region has the DNA TGTGCCAGCCAGGGCTCCTACGAGCAGTACTTC.

This sequence joins TRBV11-2 and TRBJ1-5, with a tentative D call TRBD1 (6 bases). The CDR3 has 14 amino acids. Germline CDR1 reads SGHAT; CDR2 reads FQNNGV. V was shortened by 5 bases and J by 11 bases, with 19 bases between the two germline ends. CDR3 nucleotides: TGTGCCAGCAGCCCAAAGACAGGTGTTATGACCCAGCATTTT. Translation gives CASSPKTGVMTQHF. The full variable domain, in which reference TRBV11-2 and TRBJ1-5 provide the parts outside the CDR3, is EAGVAQSPRYKIIEKRQSVAFWCNPISGHATLYWYQQILGQGPKLLIQFQNNGVVDDSQLPKDRFSAERLKGVDSTLKIQPAKLEDSAVYLCASSPKTGVMTQHFGDGTRLSIL.

The V gene is TRBV5-1, the J gene TRBJ2-7; no reliable D call. CDR1 and CDR2 from the germline V gene are SGHRS and YFSETQ. The V gene lost 1 base and the J gene lost 3 bases, with 11 bases spanning the gap. The CDR3 contains 14 residues. The CDR3 sequence is CASSLSNQIYEQYF. CDR3 sequence (DNA): TGCGCCAGCAGCTTGTCCAACCAGATCTACGAGCAGTACTTC.

CDR3 DNA sequence: TGTGCCAGCAGCCAGGGGGTTAACACCGGGGAGCTGTTTTTT. Its translation is CASSQGVNTGELFF. The chain uses TRBV5-4 and TRBJ2-2; 7 positions agree with TRBD1. CDR1 and CDR2 (germline): SGHNT, YYREEE (reference sequence). The V segment lost 4 bases and the J segment 2 bases; nucleotides outside the gene matches: 2. This CDR3 is 14 amino acids long.

Only one count was recorded for this clone. The chain combines TRBV6-5 with TRBJ2-7; no firm D call. Germline values: CDR1 MNHEY, CDR2 SVGAGI. Trimming pared 2 bases from V and 4 bases from J, leaving 9 bases between. The CDR3 covers 13 residues. CDR3: CASSYMPGYEQYF. The DNA of the CDR3 is TGTGCCAGCAGTTACATGCCAGGATACGAGCAGTACTTC.

The rearrangement joins TRBV4-3 to TRBJ2-3; maybe TRBD1 (5 bases). CDR1 and CDR2 from the germline V gene are LGHNA and YSLEER. V was clipped by 0 bases and J by 10 bases, with 11 bases between them. The CDR3 loop spans 13 amino acids. In DNA, the CDR3 is TGCGCCAGCAGCCAAGACCTAGGGGTGGCGCAGTATTTT. Translated, it gives CASSQDLGVAQYF.

The rearrangement joins TRBV7-9 to TRBJ1-4; perhaps TRBD1 as D (6 bases). Trimming took off 6 bases at V and 1 base at J, with 15 bases between the two ends. The CDR3 extends over 16 amino acids. Germline-derived CDR1 and CDR2 are SEHNR and FQNEAQ (reference sequence). CDR3 protein: CASSSTGLLTNEKLFF. CDR3 nucleotide sequence: TGTGCCAGCAGTTCGACAGGACTCCTAACTAATGAAAAACTGTTTTTT. The variable domain in full, completed from reference TRBV7-9 and TRBJ1-4, reads DTGVSQNPRHKITKRGQNVTFRCDPISEHNRLYWYRQTLGQGPEFLTYFQNEAQLEKSRLLSDRFSAERPKGSFSTLEIQRTEQGDSAMYLCASSSTGLLTNEKLFFGSGTQLSVL.

The chain is built from TRBV7-2 and TRBJ2-2; D might be TRBD1 or TRBD2, each matching 6 bases. CDR1 and CDR2 (germline): SGHTA, FQGNSA. Trimming removed 5 bases from V and 6 bases from J, with 16 bases in between. CDR3 length equals 15 residues. This CDR3 is CASSVGLRGAGELFF. CDR3 sequence (DNA): TGTGCCAGCAGCGTGGGACTCAGGGGCGCCGGGGAGCTGTTTTTT.

This clone is a singleton in its sample. The chain is built from TRBV4-2 and TRBJ2-1; 16 nucleotides match TRBD2. The V and J ends lost 6 bases and 0 bases, in that order; junction bases with no gene match: 5. Looked up from germline, CDR1 is LGHNA and CDR2 is YNFKEQ. The CDR3 is 18 amino acids. The CDR3 bases are TGTGCCAGCAGTCCGGGACTAGCGGGGGGGAGCTCCTACAATGAGCAGTTCTTC. It yields the protein CASSPGLAGGSSYNEQFF.

J is TRBJ1-4 and V is TRBV6-5; D is undetermined. Trimming shortened V by 8 bases and J by 7 bases, and 5 bases separated the two germline ends. The CDR3 is 10 residues long. Looked up from germline, CDR1 is MNHEY and CDR2 is SVGAGI. CDR3 sequence: CASGSEKLFF. In nucleotides, the CDR3 is TGTGCCAGCGGTAGTGAAAAACTGTTTTTT.

The chain carries TRBV7-7 and TRBJ1-6; 7 nucleotides line up with TRBD1. This CDR3 spans 15 amino acids. The V segment lost 5 bases and the J segment 7 bases; nucleotides outside the gene matches: 8. In germline, CDR1 is SSHAT, CDR2 FNYEAQ (reference sequence). In DNA, the CDR3 is TGTGCCAGCAGCCGCAACAGGGGCCCCAATTCACCCCTCCACTTT. Protein sequence: CASSRNRGPNSPLHF.

The rearrangement uses TRBV9 and TRBJ2-5, with TRBD2 matching over 8 bases. The V gene end was trimmed by 3 bases and the J gene end by 2 bases; junction bases not matched to a gene: 15. The CDR3 sequence is 18 residues long. The germline CDR1 and CDR2 sequences are SGDLS and YYNGEE. The chain's CDR3 is CASSGGLVQTVGQETQYF. DNA of the CDR3: TGTGCCAGCAGCGGGGGACTAGTCCAAACTGTCGGTCAAGAGACCCAGTACTTC.

This sequence joins TRBV9 and TRBJ2-1; 7 positions match TRBD2. The CDR3 spans 15 residues. With V trimmed by 0 bases and J by 5 bases, 5 bases remained unmatched. Germline V gene data show CDR1 as SGDLS and CDR2 as YYNGEE. CDR3 DNA: TGTGCCAGCAGCGTAGGCGGGAGTGGGAACAATGAGCAGTTCTTC. Protein: CASSVGGSGNNEQFF.